The subject of this entry is one T cell receptor beta chain. The sample comes from a study of technical replicates of blood from a few donors. The table came from immunoSEQ multiplex PCR; TCRdb's copy has only in-frame clones and leaves some out. Of about 48,000 clones in the sample, 92% were seen once. Germline V gene sequence: CDR1 SQVTM, CDR2 ANQGSEA. This CDR3 spans 17 amino acids. V was clipped by 5 bases and J by 1 base; unmatched bases: 15. Sequencing was carried out using PBMCs. The rearrangement joins TRBV29-1 to TRBJ1-1, with 8 bases fitting TRBD1. This TCR was recovered from a human donor in good health. Some clones in this sample may be carry-over from other donors' samples. The CDR3 DNA follows: TGCAGCGTTCCCTATTTGGGCAGGGGGCTCAAGAACACTGAAGCTTTCTTT. As protein: CSVPYLGRGLKNTEAFF.